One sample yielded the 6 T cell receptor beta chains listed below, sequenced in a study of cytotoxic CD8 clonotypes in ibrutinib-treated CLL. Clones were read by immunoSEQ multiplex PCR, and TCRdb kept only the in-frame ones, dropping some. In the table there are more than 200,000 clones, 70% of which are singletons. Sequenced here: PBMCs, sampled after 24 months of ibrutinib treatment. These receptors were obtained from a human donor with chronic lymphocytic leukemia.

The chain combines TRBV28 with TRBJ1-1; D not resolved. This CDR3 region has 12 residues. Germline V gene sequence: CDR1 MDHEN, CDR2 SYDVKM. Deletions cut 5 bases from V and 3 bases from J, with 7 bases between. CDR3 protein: CASSTGDTEAFF. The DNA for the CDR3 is TGTGCCAGCAGTACCGGGGACACTGAAGCTTTCTTT.

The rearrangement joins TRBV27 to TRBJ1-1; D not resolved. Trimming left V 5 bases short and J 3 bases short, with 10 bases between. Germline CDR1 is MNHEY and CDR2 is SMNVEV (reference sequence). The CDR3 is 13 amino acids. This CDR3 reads CASSLIEDTEAFF. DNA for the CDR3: TGTGCCAGCAGTCTGATCGAGGACACTGAAGCTTTCTTT.

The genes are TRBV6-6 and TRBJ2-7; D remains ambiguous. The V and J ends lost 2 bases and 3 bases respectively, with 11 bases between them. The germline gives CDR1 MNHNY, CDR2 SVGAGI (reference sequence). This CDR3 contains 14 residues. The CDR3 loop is CASSYGFGHYEQYF. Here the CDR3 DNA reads TGTGCCAGCAGTTACGGGTTCGGTCACTACGAGCAGTACTTC.

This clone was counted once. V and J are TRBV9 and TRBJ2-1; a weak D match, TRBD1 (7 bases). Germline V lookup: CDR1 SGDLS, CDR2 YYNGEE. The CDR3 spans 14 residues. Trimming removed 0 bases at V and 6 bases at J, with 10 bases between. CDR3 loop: CASSVGGTANEQFF. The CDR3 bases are TGTGCCAGCAGCGTAGGCGGGACAGCCAATGAGCAGTTCTTC. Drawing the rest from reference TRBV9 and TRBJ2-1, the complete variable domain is DSGVTQTPKHLITATGQRVTLRCSPRSGDLSVYWYQQSLDQGLQFLIQYYNGEERAKGNILERFSAQQFPDLHSELNLSSLELGDSALYFCASSVGGTANEQFFGPGTRLTVL.

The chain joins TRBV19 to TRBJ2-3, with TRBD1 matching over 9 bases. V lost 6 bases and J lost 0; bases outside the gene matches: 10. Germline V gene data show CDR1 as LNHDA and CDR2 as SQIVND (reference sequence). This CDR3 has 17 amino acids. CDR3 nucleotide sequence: TGTGCCAGTAGGGACTGGGACAGGGAGGGAAGCACAGATACGCAGTATTTT. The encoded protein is CASRDWDREGSTDTQYF.

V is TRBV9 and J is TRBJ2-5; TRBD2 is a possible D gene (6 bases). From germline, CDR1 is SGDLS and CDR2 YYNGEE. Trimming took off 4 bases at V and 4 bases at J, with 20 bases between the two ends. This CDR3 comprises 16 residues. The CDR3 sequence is CASSPPGAVGGETQYF. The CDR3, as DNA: TGTGCCAGCAGCCCCCCCGGGGCGGTGGGGGGAGAGACCCAGTACTTC. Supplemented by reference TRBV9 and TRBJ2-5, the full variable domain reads DSGVTQTPKHLITATGQRVTLRCSPRSGDLSVYWYQQSLDQGLQFLIQYYNGEERAKGNILERFSAQQFPDLHSELNLSSLELGDSALYFCASSPPGAVGGETQYFGPGTRLLVL.